A selection of T cell receptor beta chains follows, all from one sample in a study of cytomegalovirus exposure and HLA in healthy donors. The method was immunoSEQ multiplex PCR; TCRdb's version includes in-frame clones alone and lacks a portion of them. The sample shows roughly 100,000 clones, about 95% of them seen only once. Specimen: PBMCs. The receptors here all came from a young woman in good health and CMV-seronegative. The CDR3 runs from the conserved cysteine through the conserved F or W. Fields, in order: V gene, J gene, D gene, CDR3 protein. The D gene is left open where the match is weak.

V: TRBV5-1
J: TRBJ1-1
D: TRBD1
CDR3: CASSWRDSNTEAFF

V: TRBV9
J: TRBJ1-3
D: NA
CDR3: CASSVEVGQHSGNTIYF

V: TRBV5-1
J: TRBJ2-5
D: NA
CDR3: CASSLATDRGDQYF

V: TRBV5-1
J: TRBJ2-3
D: NA
CDR3: CASSLQGNPDTQYF

V: TRBV7-9
J: TRBJ2-1
D: TRBD2
CDR3: CASRFSGGAGNEQFF

V: TRBV11-2
J: TRBJ2-5
D: NA
CDR3: CASSLVGGTQYF

V: TRBV5-1
J: TRBJ2-3
D: TRBD2
CDR3: CASSLSTSGGGTDTQYF

V: TRBV5-1
J: TRBJ1-4
D: NA
CDR3: CASPFRFANEKLFF

V: TRBV19
J: TRBJ1-5
D: TRBD1
CDR3: CASSLSDRGPPQHF

V: TRBV9
J: TRBJ1-1
D: NA
CDR3: CASSQNTWARGTEAFF